A single sample is the source of the 3 T cell receptor beta chains below, sequenced in a study of early T cells in non-severe SARS-CoV-2 infection. Each CDR3 protein gets one entry after TCRdb re-called the 5' RACE reads with MiXCR. The sample consists of 53,000 or so distinct CDR3 sequences, around 12% of them appearing once. Sequenced material: whole blood, taken at baseline. All receptors derive from an adult who was a healthcare worker with PCR-confirmed SARS-CoV-2 infection or an uninfected control (not recorded which).

This clonotype was seen ten or more times. The rearrangement joins TRBV18 to TRBJ2-7; D might be TRBD1 or TRBD2, each matching 6 bases. Germline CDR1 and CDR2: KGHSH and LQKENI. V lost 2 bases and J lost 6, with 11 bases in between. The CDR3 has 13 amino acids. The CDR3 DNA is TGTGCCAGCTCACCAGAGGGGGGAGGCGAGCAGTACTTC. Protein product: CASSPEGGGEQYF.

CDR3 amino acids: CASRPGSGELFF. The DNA for the CDR3 is TGCGCCAGCAGACCGGGGTCCGGGGAGCTGTTTTTT. The chain has TRBV5-1 and TRBJ2-2; D is possibly TRBD2 (5 bases). This CDR3 is 12 amino acids long. CDR1 is SGHRS, CDR2 YFSETQ, per germline. Trimming removed 5 bases from V and 6 bases from J, with 8 bases in between.

This clonotype was recorded a few times. This chain connects TRBV28 to TRBJ2-3; 8 bases line up with TRBD1. Trimming cost V 4 bases and J 1 base; bases outside gene matches: 4. This CDR3 has 15 residues. Germline V CDR1 and CDR2: MDHEN, SYDVKM. DNA of the CDR3: TGTGCCAGCAGTTCCCCAGGGGGCGGCACAGATACGCAGTATTTT. It specifies CASSSPGGGTDTQYF.